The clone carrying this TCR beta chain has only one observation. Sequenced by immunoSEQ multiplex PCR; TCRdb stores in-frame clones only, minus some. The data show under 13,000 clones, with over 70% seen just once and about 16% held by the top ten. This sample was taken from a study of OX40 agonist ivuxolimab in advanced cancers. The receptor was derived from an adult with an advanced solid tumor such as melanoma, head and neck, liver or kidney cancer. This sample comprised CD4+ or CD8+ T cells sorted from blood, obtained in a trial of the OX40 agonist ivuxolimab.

In nucleotides, the CDR3 is TGCGCCAGCAGCTTGGTGGGGAGGACTGAAGCTTTCTTT. Translation gives CASSLVGRTEAFF. V usage is TRBV5-1 and J usage is TRBJ1-1; D is undetermined. The germline CDR1 and CDR2 sequences are SGHRS and YFSETQ. This CDR3 has 13 residues. Trimming took 0 bases from V and 5 from J, leaving 8 bases between them.